This T cell receptor (beta chain) came from a study of T cells in Graves' hyperthyroidism and ophthalmopathy. Losses at the gene ends were 4 bases for V and 1 base for J; bases not matched to a gene: 10. Germline loops: CDR1 SGDLS, CDR2 YYNGEE. The CDR3 has 16 residues. Authors of the study amplified TCR beta CDR3 regions from RNA transcripts. HTBI primers were employed in a first-round RT-PCR of the TCR CDR3. TCRdb fed the multiplex PCR reads into MiXCR, producing one record per CDR3 protein. The sample records about 550,000 distinct CDR3 sequences, less than 25% being singletons. The origin of this receptor is a man aged 18 to 35 with Graves' hyperthyroidism. The chain couples TRBV9 to TRBJ1-1; 7 positions match TRBD1. What was sequenced was blood. The CDR3 DNA sequence: TGTGCCAGCAGCACCCAGACCGGGACAGAGAACACTGAAGCTTTCTTT. This sequence encodes CASSTQTGTENTEAFF. The full variable domain, its missing parts supplied by reference TRBV9 and TRBJ1-1, is DSGVTQTPKHLITATGQRVTLRCSPRSGDLSVYWYQQSLDQGLQFLIQYYNGEERAKGNILERFSAQQFPDLHSELNLSSLELGDSALYFCASSTQTGTENTEAFFGQGTRLTVV.